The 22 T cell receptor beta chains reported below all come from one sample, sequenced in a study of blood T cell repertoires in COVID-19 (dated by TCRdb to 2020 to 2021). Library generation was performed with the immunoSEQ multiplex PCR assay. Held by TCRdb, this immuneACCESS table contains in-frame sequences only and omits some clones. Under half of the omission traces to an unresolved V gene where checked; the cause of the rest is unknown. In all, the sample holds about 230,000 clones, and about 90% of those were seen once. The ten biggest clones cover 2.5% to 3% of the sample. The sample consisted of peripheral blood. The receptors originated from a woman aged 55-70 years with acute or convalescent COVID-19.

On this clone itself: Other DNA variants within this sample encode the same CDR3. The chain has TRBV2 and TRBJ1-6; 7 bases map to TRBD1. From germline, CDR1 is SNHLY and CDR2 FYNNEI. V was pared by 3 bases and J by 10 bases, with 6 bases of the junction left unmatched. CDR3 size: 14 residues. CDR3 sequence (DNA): TGTGCCAGCAGTGATTACAGGGGAGGATCACCCCTCCACTTT. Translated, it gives CASSDYRGGSPLHF.

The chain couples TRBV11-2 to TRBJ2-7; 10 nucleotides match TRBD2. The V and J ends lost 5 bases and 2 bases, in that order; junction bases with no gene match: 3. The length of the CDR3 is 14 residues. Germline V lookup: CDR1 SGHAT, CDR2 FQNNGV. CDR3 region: CASSLAGVPYEQYF. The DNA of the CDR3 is TGTGCCAGCAGCCTAGCGGGAGTTCCCTACGAGCAGTACTTC.

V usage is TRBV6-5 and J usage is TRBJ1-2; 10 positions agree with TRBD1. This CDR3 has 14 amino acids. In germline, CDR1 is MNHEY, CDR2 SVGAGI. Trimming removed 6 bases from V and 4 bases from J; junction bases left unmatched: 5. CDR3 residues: CASRGQGFAYGYTF. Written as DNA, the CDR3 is TGTGCCAGCAGGGGACAGGGGTTCGCCTATGGCTACACCTTC.

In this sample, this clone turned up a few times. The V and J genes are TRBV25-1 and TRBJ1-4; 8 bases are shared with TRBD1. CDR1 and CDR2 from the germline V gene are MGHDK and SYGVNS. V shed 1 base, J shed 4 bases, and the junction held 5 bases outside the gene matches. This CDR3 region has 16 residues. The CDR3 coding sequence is TGTGCCAGCAGTGAATCCCGACAGGGGTTTAATGAAAAACTGTTTTTT. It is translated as CASSESRQGFNEKLFF.

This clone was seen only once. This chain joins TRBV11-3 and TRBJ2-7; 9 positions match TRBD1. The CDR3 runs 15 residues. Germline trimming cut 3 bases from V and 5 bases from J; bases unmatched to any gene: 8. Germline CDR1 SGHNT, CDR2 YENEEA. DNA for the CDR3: TGTGCCAGCAGCTTCGCCGGGACAGGGTTCCACGAGCAGTACTTC. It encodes CASSFAGTGFHEQYF. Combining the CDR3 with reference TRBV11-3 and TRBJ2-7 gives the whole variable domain EAGVVQSPRYKIIEKKQPVAFWCNPISGHNTLYWYLQNLGQGPELLIRYENEEAVDDSQLPKDRFSAERLKGVDSTLKIQPAELGDSAVYLCASSFAGTGFHEQYFGPGTRLTVT.

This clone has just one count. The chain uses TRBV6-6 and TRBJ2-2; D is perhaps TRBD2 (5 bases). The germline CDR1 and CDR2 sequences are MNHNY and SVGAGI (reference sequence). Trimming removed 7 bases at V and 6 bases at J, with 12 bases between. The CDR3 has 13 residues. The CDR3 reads CASMTWGAGELFF. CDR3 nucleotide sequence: TGTGCCAGCATGACATGGGGAGCCGGGGAGCTGTTTTTT.

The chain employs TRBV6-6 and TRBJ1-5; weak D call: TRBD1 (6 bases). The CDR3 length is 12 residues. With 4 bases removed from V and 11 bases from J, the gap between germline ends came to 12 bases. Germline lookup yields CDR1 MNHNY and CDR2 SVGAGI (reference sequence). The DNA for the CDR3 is TGTGCCAGCAGTTCCCTTCAGGGGACCCAGCATTTT. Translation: CASSSLQGTQHF.

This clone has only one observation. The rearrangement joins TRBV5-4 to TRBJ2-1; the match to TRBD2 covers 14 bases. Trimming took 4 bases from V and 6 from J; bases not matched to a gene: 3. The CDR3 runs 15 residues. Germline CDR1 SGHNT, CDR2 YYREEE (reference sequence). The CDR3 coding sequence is TGTGCCAGCAGCACGGGACTAGCGGGAGCCAATGAGCAGTTCTTC. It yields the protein CASSTGLAGANEQFF.

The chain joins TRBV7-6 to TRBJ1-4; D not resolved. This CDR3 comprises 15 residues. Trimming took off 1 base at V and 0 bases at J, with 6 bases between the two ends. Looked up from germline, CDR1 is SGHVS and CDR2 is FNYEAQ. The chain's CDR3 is CASSLGVATNEKLFF. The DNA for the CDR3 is TGTGCCAGCAGCTTAGGAGTAGCAACTAATGAAAAACTGTTTTTT. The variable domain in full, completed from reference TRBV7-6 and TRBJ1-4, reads GAGVSQSPRYKVTKRGQDVALRCDPISGHVSLYWYRQALGQGPEFLTYFNYEAQQDKSGLPNDRFSAERPEGSISTLTIQRTEQRDSAMYRCASSLGVATNEKLFFGSGTQLSVL.

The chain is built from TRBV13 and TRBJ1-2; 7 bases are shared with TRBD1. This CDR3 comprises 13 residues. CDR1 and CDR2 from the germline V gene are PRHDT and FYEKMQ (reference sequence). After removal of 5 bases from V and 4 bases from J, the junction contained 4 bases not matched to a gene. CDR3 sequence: CASSGTDSYGYTF. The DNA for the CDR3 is TGTGCCAGCAGCGGGACAGATAGCTATGGCTACACCTTC.

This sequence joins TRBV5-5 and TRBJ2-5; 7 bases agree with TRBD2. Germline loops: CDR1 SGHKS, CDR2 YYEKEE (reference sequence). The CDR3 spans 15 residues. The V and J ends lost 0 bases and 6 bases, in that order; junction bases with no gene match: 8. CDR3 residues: CASSLERAGVKTQYF. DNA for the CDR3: TGTGCCAGCAGCTTGGAACGGGCGGGAGTAAAGACCCAGTACTTC.

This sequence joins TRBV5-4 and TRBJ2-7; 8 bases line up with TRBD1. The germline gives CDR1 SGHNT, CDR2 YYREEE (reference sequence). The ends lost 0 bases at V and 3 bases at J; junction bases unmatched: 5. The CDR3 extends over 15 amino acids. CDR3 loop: CASSLGRGPLYEQYF. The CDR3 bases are TGTGCCAGCAGCTTGGGCAGGGGGCCCCTCTACGAGCAGTACTTC.

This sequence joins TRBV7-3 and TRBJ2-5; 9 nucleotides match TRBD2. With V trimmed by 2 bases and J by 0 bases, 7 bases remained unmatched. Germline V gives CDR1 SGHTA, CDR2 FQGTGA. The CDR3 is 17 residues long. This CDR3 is CASSLGLAGQYQETQYF. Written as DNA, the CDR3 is TGTGCCAGCAGCTTAGGCCTAGCGGGACAGTACCAAGAGACCCAGTACTTC.

DNA for the CDR3: TGTGCCTGGAGTGCAGGGGCGGATGAAAAACTGTTTTTT. It is translated as CAWSAGADEKLFF. This chain connects TRBV30 to TRBJ1-4; TRBD1 is a possible D gene (6 bases). Germline lookup yields CDR1 GTSNPN and CDR2 SVGIG (reference sequence). V was cut by 1 base and J by 6 bases, with 9 bases left in between. The CDR3 totals 13 residues.

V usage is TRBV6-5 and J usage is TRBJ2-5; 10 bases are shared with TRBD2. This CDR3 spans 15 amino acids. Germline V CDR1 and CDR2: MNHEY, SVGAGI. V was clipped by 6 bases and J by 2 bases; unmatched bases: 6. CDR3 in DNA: TGTGCCAGCAGGGCTAGCGGGGGAGGACAAGAGACCCAGTACTTC. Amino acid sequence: CASRASGGGQETQYF.

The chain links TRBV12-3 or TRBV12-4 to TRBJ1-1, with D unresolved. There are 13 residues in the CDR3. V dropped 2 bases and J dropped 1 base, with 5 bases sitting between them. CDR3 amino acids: CASSLRENTEAFF. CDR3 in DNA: TGTGCCAGCAGTTTACGGGAGAACACTGAAGCTTTCTTT.

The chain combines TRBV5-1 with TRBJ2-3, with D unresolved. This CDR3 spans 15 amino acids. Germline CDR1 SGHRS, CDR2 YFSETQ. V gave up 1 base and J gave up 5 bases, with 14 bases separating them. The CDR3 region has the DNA TGCGCCAGCAGCTTGTACACTGGCGGCGGAGATACGCAGTATTTT. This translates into CASSLYTGGGDTQYF.

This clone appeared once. The CDR3 DNA sequence: TGTGCCAGCTCACCAGCGGGAGAAGTCGGGGAGCTGTTTTTT. Protein: CASSPAGEVGELFF. The J gene is TRBJ2-2, the V gene TRBV18; 7 nucleotides align to TRBD2. The V gene end was trimmed by 2 bases and the J gene end by 7 bases; junction bases not matched to a gene: 4. CDR3 length: 14 residues. Germline lookup yields CDR1 KGHSH and CDR2 LQKENI. The variable domain in full, with the rest retrieved from reference TRBV18 and TRBJ2-2, is NAGVMQNPRHLVRRRGQEARLRCSPMKGHSHVYWYRQLPEEGLKFMVYLQKENIIDESGMPKERFSAEFPKEGPSILRIQQVVRGDSAAYFCASSPAGEVGELFFGEGSRLTVL.

As DNA, the CDR3 is TGTGCCGTTTCCGAACCGGGACTTACGACTGAAGCTTTCTTT. This translates into CAVSEPGLTTEAFF. The chain employs TRBV10-3 and TRBJ1-1; TRBD1 might be the D (5 bases). Trimming removed 11 bases from V and 5 bases from J, with 21 bases in between. Germline V lookup: CDR1 ENHRY, CDR2 SYGVKD. The CDR3 is made up of 14 amino acids.

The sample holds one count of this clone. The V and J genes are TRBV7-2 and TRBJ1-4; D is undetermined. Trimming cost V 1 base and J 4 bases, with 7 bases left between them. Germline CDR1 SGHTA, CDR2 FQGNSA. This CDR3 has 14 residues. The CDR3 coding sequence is TGTGCCAGCAGCTTAGTCCGGGTTAATGAAAAACTGTTTTTT. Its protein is CASSLVRVNEKLFF.

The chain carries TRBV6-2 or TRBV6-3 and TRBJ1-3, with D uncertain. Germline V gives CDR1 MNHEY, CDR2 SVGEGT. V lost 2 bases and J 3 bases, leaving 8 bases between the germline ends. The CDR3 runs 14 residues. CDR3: CASSYATGGNTIYF. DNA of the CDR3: TGTGCCAGCAGTTACGCAACTGGTGGAAACACCATATATTTT.

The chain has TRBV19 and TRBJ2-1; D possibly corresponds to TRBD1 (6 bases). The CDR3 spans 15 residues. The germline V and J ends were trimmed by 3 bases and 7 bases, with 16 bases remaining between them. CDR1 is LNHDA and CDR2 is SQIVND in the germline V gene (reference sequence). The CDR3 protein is CASSIRQGSGNEQFF. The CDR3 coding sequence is TGTGCCAGTAGTATTCGTCAGGGGTCCGGGAATGAGCAGTTCTTC.